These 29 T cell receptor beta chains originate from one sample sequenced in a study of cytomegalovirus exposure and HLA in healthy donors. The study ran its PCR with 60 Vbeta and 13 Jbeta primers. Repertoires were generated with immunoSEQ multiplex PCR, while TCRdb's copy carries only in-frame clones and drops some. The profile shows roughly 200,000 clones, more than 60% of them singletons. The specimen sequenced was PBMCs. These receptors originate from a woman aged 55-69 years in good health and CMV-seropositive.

The CDR3 loop reads CASTEGQGNQPQHF. CDR3 sequence (DNA): TGTGCCAGCACCGAGGGACAGGGCAATCAGCCCCAGCATTTT. This sequence joins TRBV6-1 and TRBJ1-5; 8 bases match TRBD1. The germline gives CDR1 MNHNS, CDR2 SASEGT. The CDR3 runs 14 residues. Germline trimming cut 7 bases from V and 2 bases from J; bases unmatched to any gene: 4.

DNA of the CDR3: TGTGCCAGCAGCAAAGCGGGGACAGCTAATCAGCCCCAGCATTTT. Protein product: CASSKAGTANQPQHF. The rearrangement links TRBV21-1 to TRBJ1-5; no DNA check was done on the table's D call, TRBD1. TRBV21-1 is recorded as a pseudogene. The CDR3 consists of 15 residues.

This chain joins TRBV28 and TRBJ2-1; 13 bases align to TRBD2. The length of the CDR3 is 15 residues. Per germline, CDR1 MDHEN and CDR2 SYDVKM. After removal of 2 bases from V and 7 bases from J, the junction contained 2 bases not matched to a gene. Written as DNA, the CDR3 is TGTGCCAGCAGTTTAGGACTAGCGGGGGTTAATGAGCAGTTCTTC. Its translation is CASSLGLAGVNEQFF. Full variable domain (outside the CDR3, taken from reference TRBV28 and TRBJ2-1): DVKVTQSSRYLVKRTGEKVFLECVQDMDHENMFWYRQDPGLGLRLIYFSYDVKMKEKGDIPEGYSVSREKKERFSLILESASTNQTSMYLCASSLGLAGVNEQFFGPGTRLTVL.

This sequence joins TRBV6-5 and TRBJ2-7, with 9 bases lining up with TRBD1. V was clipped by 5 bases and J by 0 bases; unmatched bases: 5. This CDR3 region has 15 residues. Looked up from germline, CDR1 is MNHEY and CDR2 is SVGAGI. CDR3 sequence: CASSRDRDSSYEQYF. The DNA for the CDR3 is TGTGCCAGCAGTCGGGACAGGGACTCCTCCTACGAGCAGTACTTC.

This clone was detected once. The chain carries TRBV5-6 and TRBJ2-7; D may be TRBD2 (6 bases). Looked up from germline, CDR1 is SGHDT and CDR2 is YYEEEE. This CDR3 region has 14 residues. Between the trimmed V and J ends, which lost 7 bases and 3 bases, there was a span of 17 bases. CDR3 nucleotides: TGTGCCAGCCACTTGGAGGGACTTATCTACGAGCAGTACTTC. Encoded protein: CASHLEGLIYEQYF.

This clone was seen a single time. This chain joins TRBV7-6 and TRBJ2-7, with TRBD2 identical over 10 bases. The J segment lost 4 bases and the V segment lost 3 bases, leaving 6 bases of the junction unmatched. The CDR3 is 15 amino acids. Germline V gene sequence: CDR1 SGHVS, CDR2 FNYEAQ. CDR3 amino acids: CASSLGASGGYEQYF. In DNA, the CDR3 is TGTGCCAGCAGCTTGGGGGCTAGCGGGGGTTACGAGCAGTACTTC.

The CDR3 sequence is CSVEGTGRTEAFF. CDR3 nucleotides: TGCAGCGTTGAGGGGACAGGGAGAACTGAAGCTTTCTTT. V gene TRBV29-1 combines with J gene TRBJ1-1, with 9 positions matching TRBD1. The length of the CDR3 is 13 residues. V trimming: 3 bases; J trimming: 5 bases; junction bases outside the gene matches: 4. Germline values: CDR1 SQVTM, CDR2 ANQGSEA.

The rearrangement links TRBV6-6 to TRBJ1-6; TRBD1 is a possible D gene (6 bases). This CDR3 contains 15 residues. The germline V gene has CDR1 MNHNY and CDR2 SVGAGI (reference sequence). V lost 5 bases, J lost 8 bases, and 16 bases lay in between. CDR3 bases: TGTGCCAGCAGTCCGGAACAGGGTTGGGATTCACCCCTCCACTTT. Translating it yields CASSPEQGWDSPLHF.

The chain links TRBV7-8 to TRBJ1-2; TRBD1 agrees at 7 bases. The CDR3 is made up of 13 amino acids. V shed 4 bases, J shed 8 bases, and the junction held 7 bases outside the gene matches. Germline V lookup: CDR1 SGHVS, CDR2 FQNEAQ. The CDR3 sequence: CASSYQGDAGYTF. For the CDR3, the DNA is TGTGCCAGCAGCTACCAGGGGGATGCAGGCTACACCTTC.

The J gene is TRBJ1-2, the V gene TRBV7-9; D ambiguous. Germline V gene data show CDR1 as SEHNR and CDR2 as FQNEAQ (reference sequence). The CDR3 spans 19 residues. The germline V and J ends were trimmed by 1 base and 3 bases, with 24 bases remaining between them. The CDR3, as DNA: TGTGCCAGCAGCTTAGTAGGAGGAAGATCTAGGACCCTGGACTATGGCTACACCTTC. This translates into CASSLVGGRSRTLDYGYTF. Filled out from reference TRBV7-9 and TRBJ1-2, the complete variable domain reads DTGVSQNPRHKITKRGQNVTFRCDPISEHNRLYWYRQTLGQGPEFLTYFQNEAQLEKSRLLSDRFSAERPKGSFSTLEIQRTEQGDSAMYLCASSLVGGRSRTLDYGYTFGSGTRLTVV.

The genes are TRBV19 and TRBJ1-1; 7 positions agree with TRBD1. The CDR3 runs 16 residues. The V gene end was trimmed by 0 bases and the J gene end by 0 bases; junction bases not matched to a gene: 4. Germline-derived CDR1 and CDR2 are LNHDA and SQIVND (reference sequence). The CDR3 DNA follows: TGTGCCAGTAGTATAGAGACAGGGCTTATGAACACTGAAGCTTTCTTT. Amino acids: CASSIETGLMNTEAFF.

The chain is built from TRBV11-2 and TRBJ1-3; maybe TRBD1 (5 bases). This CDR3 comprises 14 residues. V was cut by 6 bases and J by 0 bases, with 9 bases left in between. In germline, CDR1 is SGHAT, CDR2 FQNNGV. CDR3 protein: CASREQVSGNTIYF. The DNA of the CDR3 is TGTGCCAGCAGGGAACAGGTCTCTGGAAACACCATATATTTT.

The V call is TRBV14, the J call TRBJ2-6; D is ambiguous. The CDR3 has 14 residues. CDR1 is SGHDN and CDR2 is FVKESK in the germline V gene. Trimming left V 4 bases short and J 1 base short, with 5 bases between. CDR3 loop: CASSRGSGANVLTF. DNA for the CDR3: TGTGCCAGCAGCCGAGGATCTGGGGCCAACGTCCTGACTTTC.

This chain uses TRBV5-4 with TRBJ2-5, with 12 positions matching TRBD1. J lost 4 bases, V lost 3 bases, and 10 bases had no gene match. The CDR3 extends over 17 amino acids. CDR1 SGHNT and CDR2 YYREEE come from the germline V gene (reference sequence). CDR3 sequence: CASSSPGQGALRETQYF. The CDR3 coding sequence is TGTGCCAGCAGCTCTCCGGGACAGGGGGCTCTAAGAGAGACCCAGTACTTC.

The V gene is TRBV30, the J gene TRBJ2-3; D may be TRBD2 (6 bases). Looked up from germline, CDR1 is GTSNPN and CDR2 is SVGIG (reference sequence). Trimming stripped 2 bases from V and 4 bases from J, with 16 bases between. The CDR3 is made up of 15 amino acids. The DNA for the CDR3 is TGTGCCTGGAGTCTGGCCGGGAGTTTTTCAGATACGCAGTATTTT. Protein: CAWSLAGSFSDTQYF.

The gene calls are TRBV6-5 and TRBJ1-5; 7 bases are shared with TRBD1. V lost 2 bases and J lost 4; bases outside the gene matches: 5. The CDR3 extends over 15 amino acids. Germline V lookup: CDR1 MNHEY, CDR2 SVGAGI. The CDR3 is CASSYPQGPNQPQHF. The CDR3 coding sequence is TGTGCCAGCAGTTACCCACAGGGGCCAAATCAGCCCCAGCATTTT.

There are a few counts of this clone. The CDR3 region has the DNA TGTGCCAGCAGCCGGACAGGGGTAAGCAATCAGCCCCAGCATTTT. It translates to CASSRTGVSNQPQHF. The gene calls are TRBV7-2 and TRBJ1-5, with TRBD1 identical over 9 bases. The CDR3 sequence is 15 residues long. V shed 5 bases, J shed 1 base, and the junction held 3 bases outside the gene matches. Germline-derived CDR1 and CDR2 are SGHTA and FQGNSA. Full variable domain (remainder filled in from reference TRBV7-2 and TRBJ1-5): GAGVSQSPSNKVTEKGKDVELRCDPISGHTALYWYRQSLGQGLEFLIYFQGNSAPDKSGLPSDRFSAERTGGSVSTLTIQRTQQEDSAVYLCASSRTGVSNQPQHFGDGTRLSIL.

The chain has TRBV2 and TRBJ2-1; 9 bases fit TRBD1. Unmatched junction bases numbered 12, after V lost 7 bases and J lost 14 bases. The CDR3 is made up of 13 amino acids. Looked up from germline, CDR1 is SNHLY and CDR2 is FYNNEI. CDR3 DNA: TGTGCCAGCACTCTCACAGGCGGGGACAGGGAGTTCTTC. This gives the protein CASTLTGGDREFF.

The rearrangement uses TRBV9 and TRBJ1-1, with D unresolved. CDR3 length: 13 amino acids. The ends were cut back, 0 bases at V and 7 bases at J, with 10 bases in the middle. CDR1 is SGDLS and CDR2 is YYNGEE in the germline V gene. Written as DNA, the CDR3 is TGTGCCAGCAGCGTAGGGTTGGGCAGTGAAGCTTTCTTT. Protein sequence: CASSVGLGSEAFF.

In nucleotides, the CDR3 is TGTGCCTGGAGTTCAGGGGCTGGCACTGAAGCTTTCTTT. This translates into CAWSSGAGTEAFF. V gene TRBV30 combines with J gene TRBJ1-1, with D possibly being TRBD1 (6 bases). The V and J ends lost 2 bases and 4 bases respectively, with 11 bases between them. Germline CDR1 GTSNPN, CDR2 SVGIG (reference sequence). The CDR3 consists of 13 residues.

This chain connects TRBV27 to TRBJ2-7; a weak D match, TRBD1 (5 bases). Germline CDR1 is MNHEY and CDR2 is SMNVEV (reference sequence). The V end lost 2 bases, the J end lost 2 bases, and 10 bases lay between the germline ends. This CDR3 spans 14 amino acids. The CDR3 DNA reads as TGTGCCAGCAGTTTAACAGGTAATACCTACGAGCAGTACTTC. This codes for CASSLTGNTYEQYF.

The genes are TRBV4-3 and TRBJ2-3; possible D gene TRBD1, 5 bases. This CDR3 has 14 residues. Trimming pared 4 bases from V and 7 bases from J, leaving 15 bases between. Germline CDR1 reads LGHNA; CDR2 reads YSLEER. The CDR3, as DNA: TGCGCCAGCAGCCCCGACCCACAGGCTAATACGCAGTATTTT. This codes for CASSPDPQANTQYF.

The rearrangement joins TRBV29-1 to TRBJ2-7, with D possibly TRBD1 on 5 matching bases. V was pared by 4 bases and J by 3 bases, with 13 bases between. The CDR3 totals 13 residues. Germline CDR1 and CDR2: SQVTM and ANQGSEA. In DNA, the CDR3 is TGCAGCGTTGGAAATTCAGGGCGCTACGAGCAGTACTTC. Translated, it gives CSVGNSGRYEQYF.

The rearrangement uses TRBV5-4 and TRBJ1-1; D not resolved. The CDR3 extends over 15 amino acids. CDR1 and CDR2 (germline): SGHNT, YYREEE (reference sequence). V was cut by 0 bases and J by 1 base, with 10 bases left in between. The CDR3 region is CASSLAGIGNTEAFF. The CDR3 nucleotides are TGTGCCAGCAGCTTGGCCGGGATCGGGAACACTGAAGCTTTCTTT.

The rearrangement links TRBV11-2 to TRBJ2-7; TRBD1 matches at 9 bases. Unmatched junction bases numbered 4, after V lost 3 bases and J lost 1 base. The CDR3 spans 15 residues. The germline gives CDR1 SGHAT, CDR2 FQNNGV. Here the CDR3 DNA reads TGTGCCAGCAGCTTCCTTGGGACAGGGTCCTACGAGCAGTACTTC. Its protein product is CASSFLGTGSYEQYF. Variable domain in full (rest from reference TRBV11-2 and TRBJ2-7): EAGVAQSPRYKIIEKRQSVAFWCNPISGHATLYWYQQILGQGPKLLIQFQNNGVVDDSQLPKDRFSAERLKGVDSTLKIQPAKLEDSAVYLCASSFLGTGSYEQYFGPGTRLTVT.

The CDR3 DNA reads as TGCGCCAGCAGCTTTCCGGGTGGGGAGACCCAGTACTTC. Residues: CASSFPGGETQYF. This chain uses TRBV5-1 with TRBJ2-5; no clear D. CDR3 length: 13 residues. V was shortened by 2 bases and J by 5 bases, with 10 bases between the two germline ends. The germline CDR1 and CDR2 sequences are SGHRS and YFSETQ.

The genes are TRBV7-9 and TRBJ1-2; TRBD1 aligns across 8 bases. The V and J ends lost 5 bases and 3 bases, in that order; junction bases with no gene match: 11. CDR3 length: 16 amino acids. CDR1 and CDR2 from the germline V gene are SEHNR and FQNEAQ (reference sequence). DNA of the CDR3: TGTGCCAGCAGCCAGGGGGCAGAATTGATCTACTATGGCTACACCTTC. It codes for CASSQGAELIYYGYTF.

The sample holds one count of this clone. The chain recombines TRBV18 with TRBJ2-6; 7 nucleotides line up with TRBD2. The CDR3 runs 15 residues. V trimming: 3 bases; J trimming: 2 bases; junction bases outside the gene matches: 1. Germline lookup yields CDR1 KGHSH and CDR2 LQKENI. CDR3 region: CASSPGGTGANVLTF. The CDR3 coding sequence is TGTGCCAGCTCACCCGGGGGGACTGGGGCCAACGTCCTGACTTTC.

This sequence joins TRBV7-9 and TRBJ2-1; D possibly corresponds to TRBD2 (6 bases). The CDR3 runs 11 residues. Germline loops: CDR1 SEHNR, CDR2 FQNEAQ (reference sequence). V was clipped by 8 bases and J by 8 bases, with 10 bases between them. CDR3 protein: CASVGGDEQFF. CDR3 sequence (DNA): TGTGCCAGCGTGGGGGGAGATGAGCAGTTCTTC. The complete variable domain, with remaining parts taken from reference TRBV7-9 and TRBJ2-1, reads DTGVSQNPRHKITKRGQNVTFRCDPISEHNRLYWYRQTLGQGPEFLTYFQNEAQLEKSRLLSDRFSAERPKGSFSTLEIQRTEQGDSAMYLCASVGGDEQFFGPGTRLTVL.